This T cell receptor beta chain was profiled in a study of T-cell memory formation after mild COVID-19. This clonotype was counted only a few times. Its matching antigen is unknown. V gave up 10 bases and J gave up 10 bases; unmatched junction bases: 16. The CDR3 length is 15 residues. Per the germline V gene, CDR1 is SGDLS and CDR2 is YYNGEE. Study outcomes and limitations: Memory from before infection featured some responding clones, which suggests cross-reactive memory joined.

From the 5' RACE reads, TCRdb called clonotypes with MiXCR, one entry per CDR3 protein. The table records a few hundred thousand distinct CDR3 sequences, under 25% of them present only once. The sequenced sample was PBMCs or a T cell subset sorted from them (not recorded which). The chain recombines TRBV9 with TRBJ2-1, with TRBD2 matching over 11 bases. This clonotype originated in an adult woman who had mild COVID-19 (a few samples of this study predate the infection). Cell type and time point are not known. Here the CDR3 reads CASSEGLAAQGEQFF. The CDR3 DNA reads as TGTGCCTCCTCGGAGGGACTAGCGGCCCAGGGGGAGCAGTTCTTC.